The present TCR beta chain was sequenced within a study of cytomegalovirus exposure and HLA in healthy donors. Comment on this clone: The antigen is not known.

Primers for the PCR totalled 60 Vbeta and 13 Jbeta. This table comes from immunoSEQ multiplex PCR, and its TCRdb copy is limited to in-frame clones, with some not included. The sample includes 110,000 or so clones, 65% to 85% of them seen just once. Nominally healthy donors provided the samples, though records likely missed some immune exposures. Findings of the study overall: HLA-A and HLA-B allele assignments for most subjects were reportedly predicted accurately using TCR beta sequences. By a later analysis, the bulk of CMV-associated TCR beta chains appeared HLA-restricted.

Trimming stripped 1 base from V and 4 bases from J, with 22 bases between. There are 17 residues in the CDR3. Germline V gene sequence: CDR1 SQVTM, CDR2 ANQGSEA. The sequence was obtained from a woman aged 25 to 39 in good health and CMV-seropositive. The sequenced sample consisted of PBMCs. This sequence joins TRBV29-1 and TRBJ1-1, with a weak D call TRBD1 (5 bases). CDR3 in amino acids: CSVEGPNGLGGITEAFF. CDR3 sequence (DNA): TGCAGCGTTGAAGGTCCCAACGGGCTGGGGGGTATCACTGAAGCTTTCTTT.